This T cell receptor beta chain originates from a study of OX40 agonist ivuxolimab in advanced cancers. At the level of the study: While on treatment, patients had intravenous ivuxolimab at 0.01 to 10 mg/kg every 2 weeks. Under the entry rules, prior anti-PD-1, anti-PD-L1 or anti-CTLA-4 therapy was allowed, and 40% had some. Partial responses, seen in three patients, involved one hepatocellular carcinoma and two cutaneous melanomas.

The table came from immunoSEQ multiplex PCR; TCRdb's copy has only in-frame clones and leaves some out. The sample shows roughly 20,000 clones, around four fifths of them seen only once. This TCR came from an adult with an advanced solid tumor such as melanoma, head and neck, liver or kidney cancer. This specimen was CD4+ or CD8+ T cells sorted from blood, taken in a trial of the OX40 agonist ivuxolimab.

The CDR3 reads CASSLAAALYGYTF. The CDR3 region has the DNA TGTGCCAGCAGCTTAGCCGCAGCGCTCTATGGCTACACCTTC. The chain combines TRBV7-9 with TRBJ1-2; D gene uncertain. Trimming removed 0 bases from V and 4 bases from J, with 9 bases in between. Germline lookup yields CDR1 SEHNR and CDR2 FQNEAQ (reference sequence). The CDR3 sequence is 14 residues long.